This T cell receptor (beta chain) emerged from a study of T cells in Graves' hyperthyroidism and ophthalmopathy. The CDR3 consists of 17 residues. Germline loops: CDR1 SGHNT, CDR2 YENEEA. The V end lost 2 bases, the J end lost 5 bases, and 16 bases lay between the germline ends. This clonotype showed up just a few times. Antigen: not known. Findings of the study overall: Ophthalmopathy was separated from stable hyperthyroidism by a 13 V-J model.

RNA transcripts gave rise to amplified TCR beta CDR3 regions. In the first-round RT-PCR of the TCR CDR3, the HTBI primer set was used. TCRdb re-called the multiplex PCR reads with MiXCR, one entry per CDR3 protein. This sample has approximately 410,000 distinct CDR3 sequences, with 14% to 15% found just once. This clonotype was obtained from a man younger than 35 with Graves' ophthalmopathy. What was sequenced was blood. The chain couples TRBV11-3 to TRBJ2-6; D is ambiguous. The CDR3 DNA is TGTGCCAGCAGCTTATTCGAGCGATGGGCTTGGGCCAACGTCCTGACTTTC. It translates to CASSLFERWAWANVLTF. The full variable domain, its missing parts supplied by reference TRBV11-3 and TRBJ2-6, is EAGVVQSPRYKIIEKKQPVAFWCNPISGHNTLYWYLQNLGQGPELLIRYENEEAVDDSQLPKDRFSAERLKGVDSTLKIQPAELGDSAVYLCASSLFERWAWANVLTFGAGSRLTVL.